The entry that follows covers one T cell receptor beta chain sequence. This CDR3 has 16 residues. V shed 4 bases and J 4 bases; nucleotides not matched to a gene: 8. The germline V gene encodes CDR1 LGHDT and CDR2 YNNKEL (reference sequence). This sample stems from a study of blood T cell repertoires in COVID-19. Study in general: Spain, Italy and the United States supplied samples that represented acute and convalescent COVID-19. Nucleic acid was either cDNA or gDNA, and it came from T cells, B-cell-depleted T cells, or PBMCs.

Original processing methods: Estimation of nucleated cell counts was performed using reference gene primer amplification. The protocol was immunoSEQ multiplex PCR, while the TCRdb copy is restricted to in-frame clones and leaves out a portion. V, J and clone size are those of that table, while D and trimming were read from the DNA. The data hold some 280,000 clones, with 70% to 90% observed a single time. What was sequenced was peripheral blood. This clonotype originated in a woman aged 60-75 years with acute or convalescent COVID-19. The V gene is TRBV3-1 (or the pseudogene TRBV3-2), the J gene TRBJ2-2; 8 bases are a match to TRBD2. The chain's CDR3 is CASSPGTRGGTGELFF. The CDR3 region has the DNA TGTGCCAGCAGCCCCGGGACTAGGGGTGGCACCGGGGAGCTGTTTTTT.